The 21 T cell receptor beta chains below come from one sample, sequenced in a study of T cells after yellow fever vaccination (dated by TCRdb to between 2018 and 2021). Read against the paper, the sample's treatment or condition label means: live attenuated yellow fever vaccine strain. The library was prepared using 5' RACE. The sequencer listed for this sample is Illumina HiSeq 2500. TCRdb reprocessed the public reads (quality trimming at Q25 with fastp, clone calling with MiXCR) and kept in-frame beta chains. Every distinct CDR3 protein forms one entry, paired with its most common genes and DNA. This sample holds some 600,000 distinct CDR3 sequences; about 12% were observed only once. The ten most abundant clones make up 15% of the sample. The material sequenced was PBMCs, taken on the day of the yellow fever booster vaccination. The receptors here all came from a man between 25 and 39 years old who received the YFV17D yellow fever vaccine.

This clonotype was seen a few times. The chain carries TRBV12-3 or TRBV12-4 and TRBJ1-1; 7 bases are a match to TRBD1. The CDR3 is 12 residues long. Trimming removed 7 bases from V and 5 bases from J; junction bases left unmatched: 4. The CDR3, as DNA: TGTGCCAGCACAACAGGGGTTACTGAAGCTTTCTTT. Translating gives CASTTGVTEAFF.

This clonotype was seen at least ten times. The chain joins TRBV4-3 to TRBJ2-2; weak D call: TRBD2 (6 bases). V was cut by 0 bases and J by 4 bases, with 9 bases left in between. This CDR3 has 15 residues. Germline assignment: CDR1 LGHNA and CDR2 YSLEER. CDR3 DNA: TGCGCCAGCAGCCAAGATCCTAGCGTCACCGGGGAGCTGTTTTTT. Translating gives CASSQDPSVTGELFF.

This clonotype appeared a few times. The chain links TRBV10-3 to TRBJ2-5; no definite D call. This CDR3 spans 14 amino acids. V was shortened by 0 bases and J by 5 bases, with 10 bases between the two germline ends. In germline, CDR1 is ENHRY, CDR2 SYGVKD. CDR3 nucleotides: TGTGCCATCAGTGAGTCGACCGGAGTCGAGACCCAGTACTTC. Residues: CAISESTGVETQYF.

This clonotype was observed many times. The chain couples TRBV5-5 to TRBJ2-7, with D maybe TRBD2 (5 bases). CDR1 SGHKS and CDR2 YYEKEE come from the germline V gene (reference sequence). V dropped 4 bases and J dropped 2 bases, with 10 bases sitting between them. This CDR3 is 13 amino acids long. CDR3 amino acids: CASSRGLTYEQYF. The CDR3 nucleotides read TGTGCCAGCAGCCGCGGACTGACCTACGAGCAGTACTTC.

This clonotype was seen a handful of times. CDR3 nucleotides: TGCAGCGTTGGAGACACCGGTCTCAGGGGCTACACCTTC. Translation gives CSVGDTGLRGYTF. The J gene is TRBJ1-2, the V gene TRBV29-1; D gene ambiguous. Germline CDR1 reads SQVTM; CDR2 reads ANQGSEA. This CDR3 has 13 amino acids. V was clipped by 4 bases and J by 8 bases, with 17 bases between them. Together with reference TRBV29-1 and TRBJ1-2, the CDR3 gives the full variable domain: SAVISQKPSRDICQRGTSLTIQCQVDSQVTMMFWYRQQPGQSLTLIATANQGSEATYESGFVIDKFPISRPNLTFSTLTVSNMSPEDSSIYLCSVGDTGLRGYTFGSGTRLTVV.

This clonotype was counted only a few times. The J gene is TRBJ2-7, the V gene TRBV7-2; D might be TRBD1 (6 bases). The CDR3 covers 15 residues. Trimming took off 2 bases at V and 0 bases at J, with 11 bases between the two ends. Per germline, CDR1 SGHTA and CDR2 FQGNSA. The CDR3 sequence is CASSLSRGPSYEQYF. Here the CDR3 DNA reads TGTGCCAGCAGCTTATCCAGGGGCCCCTCCTACGAGCAGTACTTC. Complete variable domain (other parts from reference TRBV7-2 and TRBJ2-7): GAGVSQSPSNKVTEKGKDVELRCDPISGHTALYWYRQSLGQGLEFLIYFQGNSAPDKSGLPSDRFSAERTGGSVSTLTIQRTQQEDSAVYLCASSLSRGPSYEQYFGPGTRLTVT.

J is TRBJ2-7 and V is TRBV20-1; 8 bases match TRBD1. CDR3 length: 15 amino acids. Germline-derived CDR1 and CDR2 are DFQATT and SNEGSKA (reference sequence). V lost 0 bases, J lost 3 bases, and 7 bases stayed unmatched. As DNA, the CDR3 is TGCAGTGCTAGAGATATTAAGACAGGGGACTACGAGCAGTACTTC. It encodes CSARDIKTGDYEQYF.

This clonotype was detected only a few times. The CDR3 coding sequence is TGTGCCAGCAGACTGGACCAGAGCTCCTACGAGCAGTACTTC. It codes for CASRLDQSSYEQYF. The rearrangement joins TRBV6-2 or TRBV6-3 to TRBJ2-7; D is unclear. Trimming removed 6 bases at V and 0 bases at J, with 12 bases between. Germline CDR1 reads MNHEY; CDR2 reads SVGEGT. The CDR3 covers 14 residues.

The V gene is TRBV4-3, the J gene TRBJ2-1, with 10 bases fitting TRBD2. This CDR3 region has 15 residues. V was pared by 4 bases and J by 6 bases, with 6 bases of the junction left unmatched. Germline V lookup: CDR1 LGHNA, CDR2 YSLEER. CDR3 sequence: CASSLSGRAVNEQFF. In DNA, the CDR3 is TGCGCCAGCAGCCTCAGCGGGAGGGCCGTCAATGAGCAGTTCTTC.

CDR3 nucleotides: TGTGCCAGCAGGCGACCAAGCGGTTACGAGCAGTACTTC. It is translated as CASRRPSGYEQYF. The rearrangement links TRBV27 to TRBJ2-7; perhaps TRBD2 as D (5 bases). This CDR3 region has 13 residues. The germline V gene encodes CDR1 MNHEY and CDR2 SMNVEV (reference sequence). Trimming left V 6 bases short and J 4 bases short, with 13 bases between.

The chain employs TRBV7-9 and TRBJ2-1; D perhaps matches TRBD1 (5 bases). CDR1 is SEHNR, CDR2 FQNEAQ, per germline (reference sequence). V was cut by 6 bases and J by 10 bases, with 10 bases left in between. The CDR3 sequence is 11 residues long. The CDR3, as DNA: TGTGCCAGCAGGCAGACAGAAGAGCAGTTCTTC. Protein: CASRQTEEQFF.

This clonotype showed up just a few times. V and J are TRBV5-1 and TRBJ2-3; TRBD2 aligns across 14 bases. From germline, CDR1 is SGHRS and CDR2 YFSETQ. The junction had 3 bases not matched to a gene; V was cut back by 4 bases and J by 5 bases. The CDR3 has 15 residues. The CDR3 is CASSTGTSGRDTQYF. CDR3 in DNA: TGCGCCAGCAGCACCGGGACTAGCGGGAGAGATACGCAGTATTTT.

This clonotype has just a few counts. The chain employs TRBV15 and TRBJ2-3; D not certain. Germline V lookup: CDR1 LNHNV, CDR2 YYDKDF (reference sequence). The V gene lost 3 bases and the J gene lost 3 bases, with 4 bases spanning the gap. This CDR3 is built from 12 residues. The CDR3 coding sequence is TGTGCCACCAGCAGCTTTACAGATACGCAGTATTTT. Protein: CATSSFTDTQYF.

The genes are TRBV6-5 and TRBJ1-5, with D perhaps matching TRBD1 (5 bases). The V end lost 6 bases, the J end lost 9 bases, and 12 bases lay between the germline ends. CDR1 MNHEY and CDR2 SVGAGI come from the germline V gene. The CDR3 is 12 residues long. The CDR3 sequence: CASSTGGRPQHF. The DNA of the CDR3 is TGTGCCAGCAGCACCGGGGGGAGGCCCCAGCATTTT.

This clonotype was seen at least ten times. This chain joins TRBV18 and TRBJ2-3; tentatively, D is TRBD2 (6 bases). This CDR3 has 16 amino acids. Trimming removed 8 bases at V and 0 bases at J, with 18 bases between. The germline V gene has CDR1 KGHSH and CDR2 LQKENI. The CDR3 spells CASRQGTYLSTDTQYF. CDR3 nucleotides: TGTGCCAGCCGACAAGGGACTTACCTGAGCACAGATACGCAGTATTTT.

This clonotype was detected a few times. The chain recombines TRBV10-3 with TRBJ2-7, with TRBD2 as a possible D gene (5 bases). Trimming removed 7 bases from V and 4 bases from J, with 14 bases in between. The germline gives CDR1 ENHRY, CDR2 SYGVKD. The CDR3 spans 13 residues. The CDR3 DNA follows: TGTGCCATCAAAACTGGACTCCATTACGAGCAGTACTTC. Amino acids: CAIKTGLHYEQYF.

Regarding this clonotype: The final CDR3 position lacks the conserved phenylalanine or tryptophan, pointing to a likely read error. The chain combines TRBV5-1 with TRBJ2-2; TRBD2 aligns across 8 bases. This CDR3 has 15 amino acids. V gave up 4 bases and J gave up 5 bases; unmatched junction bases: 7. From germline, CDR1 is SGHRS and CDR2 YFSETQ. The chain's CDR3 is CASSPSRGRTGELFS. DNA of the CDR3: TGCGCCAGCAGCCCTTCCCGCGGGAGGACCGGGGAGCTGTTTTCT.

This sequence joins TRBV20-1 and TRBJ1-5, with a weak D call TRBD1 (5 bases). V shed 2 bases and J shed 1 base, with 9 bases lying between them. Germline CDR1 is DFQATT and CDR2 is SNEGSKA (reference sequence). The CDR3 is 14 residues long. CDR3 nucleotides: TGCAGTGCTAGACAGGGACTCAGCAATCAGCCCCAGCATTTT. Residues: CSARQGLSNQPQHF.

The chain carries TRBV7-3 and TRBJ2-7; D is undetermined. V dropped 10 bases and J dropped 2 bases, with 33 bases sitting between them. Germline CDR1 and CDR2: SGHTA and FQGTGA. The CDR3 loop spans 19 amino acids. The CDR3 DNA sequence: TGTGCCAACTCTGAACGTACCCCCTATCTCTCCCTCCCGCCCTACGAGCAGTACTTC. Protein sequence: CANSERTPYLSLPPYEQYF.

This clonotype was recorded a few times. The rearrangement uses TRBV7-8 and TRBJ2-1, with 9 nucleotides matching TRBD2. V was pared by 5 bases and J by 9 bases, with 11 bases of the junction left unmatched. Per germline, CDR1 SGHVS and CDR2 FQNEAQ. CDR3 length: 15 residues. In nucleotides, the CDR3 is TGTGCCAGCAGCCAACGGGCTAGCGGGACGAGTGAGCAGTTCTTC. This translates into CASSQRASGTSEQFF.

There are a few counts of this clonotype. The CDR3 here is CASSRTALGGANVLTF. The CDR3 region has the DNA TGTGCCAGTAGTCGTACAGCCTTAGGAGGGGCCAACGTCCTGACTTTC. The chain couples TRBV19 to TRBJ2-6; no definite D call. Between the trimmed V and J ends, which lost 5 bases and 4 bases, there was a span of 15 bases. The CDR3 length is 16 residues. CDR1 and CDR2 from the germline V gene are LNHDA and SQIVND (reference sequence).